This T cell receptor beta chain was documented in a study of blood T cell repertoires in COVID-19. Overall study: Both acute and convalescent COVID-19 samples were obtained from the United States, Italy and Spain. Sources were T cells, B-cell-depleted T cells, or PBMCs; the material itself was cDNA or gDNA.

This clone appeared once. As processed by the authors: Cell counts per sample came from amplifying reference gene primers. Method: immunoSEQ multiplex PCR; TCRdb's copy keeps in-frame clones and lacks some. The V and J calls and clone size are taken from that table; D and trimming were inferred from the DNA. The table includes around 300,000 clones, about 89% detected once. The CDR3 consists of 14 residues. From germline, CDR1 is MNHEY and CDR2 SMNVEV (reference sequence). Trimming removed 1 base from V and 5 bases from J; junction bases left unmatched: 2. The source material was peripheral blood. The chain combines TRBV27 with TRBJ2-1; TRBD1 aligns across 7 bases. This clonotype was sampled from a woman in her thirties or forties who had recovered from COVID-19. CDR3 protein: CASSLLTGDNEQFF. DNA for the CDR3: TGTGCCAGCAGTTTATTAACAGGGGACAATGAGCAGTTCTTC.